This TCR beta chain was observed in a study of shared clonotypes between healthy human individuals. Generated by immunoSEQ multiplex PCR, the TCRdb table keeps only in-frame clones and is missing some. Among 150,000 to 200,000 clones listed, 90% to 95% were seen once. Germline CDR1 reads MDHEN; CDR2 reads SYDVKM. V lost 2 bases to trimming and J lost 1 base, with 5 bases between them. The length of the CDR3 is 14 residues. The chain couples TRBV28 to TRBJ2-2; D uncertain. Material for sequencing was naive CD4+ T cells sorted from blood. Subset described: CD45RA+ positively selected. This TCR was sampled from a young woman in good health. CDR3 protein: CASSLHGNTGELFF. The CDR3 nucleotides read TGTGCCAGCAGTTTACACGGGAACACCGGGGAGCTGTTTTTT.